This T cell receptor beta chain stems from a study of cytotoxic CD8 clonotypes in ibrutinib-treated CLL. Background on the study: In all, 10 to 11 patients were relapsed/refractory, 15 were treatment-naive and around 17 were IGHV unmutated. Response was recorded as partial in 24 patients and complete in 2; at median around 70 months, approximately 15 remained remitted and about twelve had progressed.

Germline CDR1 and CDR2: LNHDA and SQIVND (reference sequence). The length of the CDR3 is 15 residues. The junction had 7 bases not matched to a gene; V was cut back by 7 bases and J by 2 bases. Notes on the study in general: The clonality went up when patients responded to ibrutinib and dropped back toward baseline at progression.

Cryopreserved PBMCs yielded approximately 2 micrograms of genomic DNA for TCR beta libraries. Clones were read by immunoSEQ multiplex PCR, and TCRdb kept only the in-frame ones, dropping some. Counted here are 40,000 to 50,000 clones, roughly 57% occurring once; the ten biggest clones make up around 30%. Remarks on this clone: Antigen: not known.

The V call is TRBV19, the J call TRBJ2-3; 9 bases line up with TRBD2. The source is a human donor with chronic lymphocytic leukemia. The sample here was PBMCs, taken after 24 months of ibrutinib treatment. CDR3 bases: TGTGCCAGTACGGGCCGGGGACTAGCCACAGATACGCAGTATTTT. Translating gives CASTGRGLATDTQYF.